One sample yielded the 2 T cell receptor beta chains listed below, sequenced in a study of cytomegalovirus exposure and HLA in healthy donors. The study ran its PCR with 60 Vbeta and 13 Jbeta primers. The table came from immunoSEQ multiplex PCR; TCRdb's copy has only in-frame clones and leaves some out. The sample contains about 210,000 clones, about 85% of which appear only once. The specimen was PBMCs. Every receptor here comes from a girl aged 2 to 9 in good health and CMV-seronegative.

This clone was observed a handful of times. V and J are TRBV6-1 and TRBJ2-2; D is undetermined. Per the germline V gene, CDR1 is MNHNS and CDR2 is SASEGT. Trimming took off 6 bases at V and 6 bases at J, with 14 bases between the two ends. The CDR3 contains 14 residues. The chain's CDR3 is CASSPLFGPGELFF. The CDR3 DNA follows: TGTGCCAGCAGCCCTCTATTTGGTCCCGGGGAGCTGTTTTTT.

The rearrangement links TRBV29-1 to TRBJ2-1; 8 positions match TRBD2. The V and J ends lost 4 bases and 4 bases, in that order; junction bases with no gene match: 0. The CDR3 is 12 amino acids. Per the germline V gene, CDR1 is SQVTM and CDR2 is ANQGSEA. The CDR3 nucleotides read TGCAGCGTTGCGGGAGGGTACAATGAGCAGTTCTTC. As protein: CSVAGGYNEQFF.